These 31 T cell receptor beta chains were sequenced from one sample in a study of cytomegalovirus exposure and HLA in healthy donors. PCR was performed using 60 Vbeta and 13 Jbeta primers. This table comes from immunoSEQ multiplex PCR, and its TCRdb copy is limited to in-frame clones, with some not included. The sample holds 150,000 to 200,000 clones, roughly 71% seen once. The source material was PBMCs. The receptors here all came from a male donor in good health and CMV-seropositive.

A few counts support this clone. This sequence joins TRBV2 and TRBJ2-7; possible D gene TRBD2, 6 bases. The CDR3 sequence is 12 residues long. Trimming left V 8 bases short and J 5 bases short, with 13 bases between. Germline-derived CDR1 and CDR2 are SNHLY and FYNNEI. This chain's CDR3 is CASLEGPHEQYF. The CDR3 nucleotides read TGTGCCAGCCTGGAGGGGCCCCACGAGCAGTACTTC.

This chain uses TRBV19 with TRBJ1-4; maybe TRBD1 (6 bases). The CDR3 is 15 residues long. From germline, CDR1 is LNHDA and CDR2 SQIVND (reference sequence). V shed 5 bases and J shed 3 bases, with 13 bases lying between them. The chain's CDR3 is CASSLDRSSNEKLFF. CDR3 nucleotides: TGTGCCAGTAGTCTTGACAGGTCCTCTAATGAAAAACTGTTTTTT.

This chain joins TRBV25-1 and TRBJ2-1; D remains ambiguous. CDR1 and CDR2 (germline): MGHDK, SYGVNS. The CDR3 runs 14 residues. The V gene lost 1 base and the J gene lost 4 bases, with 8 bases spanning the gap. The CDR3 loop reads CASSESQVYNEQFF. The CDR3 DNA reads as TGTGCCAGCAGTGAATCCCAGGTGTACAATGAGCAGTTCTTC.

This clone was found once. This chain connects TRBV7-2 to TRBJ1-6, with a tentative D call TRBD1 (5 bases). Germline CDR1 is SGHTA and CDR2 is FQGNSA. CDR3 size: 15 residues. V was pared by 1 base and J by 7 bases, with 11 bases between. DNA of the CDR3: TGTGCCAGCAGCTTAGGACGGGGGACCAATTCACCCCTCCACTTT. Its protein is CASSLGRGTNSPLHF.

This chain connects TRBV5-1 to TRBJ1-2, with D tentatively TRBD1 (5 bases). The CDR3 loop spans 15 amino acids. Germline CDR1 reads SGHRS; CDR2 reads YFSETQ. V was cut by 1 base and J by 0 bases, with 10 bases left in between. The CDR3 protein is CASSLLAGSNYGYTF. In DNA form, the CDR3 reads TGCGCCAGCAGCTTGCTGGCAGGGTCTAACTATGGCTACACCTTC.

DNA of the CDR3: TGTGCCAGCAGTTTGGGACAGGGGGCCTGGGAGCAGTACTTC. Translated: CASSLGQGAWEQYF. V and J are TRBV27 and TRBJ2-7; 12 bases align to TRBD1. CDR3 length: 14 residues. V shed 3 bases, J shed 7 bases, and the junction held 4 bases outside the gene matches. The germline CDR1 and CDR2 sequences are MNHEY and SMNVEV (reference sequence).

The chain uses TRBV9 and TRBJ2-3; possible D gene TRBD2, 6 bases. Germline CDR1 and CDR2: SGDLS and YYNGEE. Trimming left V 0 bases short and J 3 bases short, with 8 bases between. The CDR3 consists of 14 residues. The CDR3 DNA reads TGTGCCAGCAGCGTAGGCGGGGATACAGATACGCAGTATTTT. Translating it yields CASSVGGDTDTQYF.

The chain couples TRBV20-1 to TRBJ1-1; D is ambiguous. Trimming took 5 bases from V and 3 from J, leaving 7 bases between them. The CDR3 is made up of 11 amino acids. CDR1 and CDR2 (germline): DFQATT, SNEGSKA (reference sequence). Here the CDR3 DNA reads TGCAGTGCTCCGAGGTACACTGAAGCTTTCTTT. It is translated as CSAPRYTEAFF.

This clone was seen only once. The chain combines TRBV5-1 with TRBJ2-6, with D uncertain. The CDR3 spans 17 residues. Trimming took off 6 bases at V and 3 bases at J, with 19 bases between the two ends. Germline V gene lookup returns CDR1 SGHRS and CDR2 YFSETQ. CDR3 nucleotides: TGCGCCAGCACCCATAGACGAGGTGGTAGTGGGGCCAACGTCCTGACTTTC. Encoded protein: CASTHRRGGSGANVLTF.

V gene TRBV5-1 combines with J gene TRBJ2-1, with 11 bases fitting TRBD2. There are 14 residues in the CDR3. With 5 bases clipped from V and 4 bases from J, the junction kept 2 bases outside the gene matches. The V gene's germline CDR1 is SGHRS and CDR2 YFSETQ. CDR3 loop: CASSSGGVYNEQFF. In DNA form, the CDR3 reads TGCGCCAGCAGTAGCGGGGGGGTATACAATGAGCAGTTCTTC.

The table lists this clone with a few counts. The CDR3 loop reads CASSAGELNQPQHF. CDR3 DNA sequence: TGCGCCAGCAGCGCGGGGGAGCTCAATCAGCCCCAGCATTTT. The chain uses TRBV5-1 and TRBJ1-5; tentatively, D is TRBD1 (5 bases). Germline V CDR1 and CDR2: SGHRS, YFSETQ. The V end was cut by 4 bases, the J end by 3 bases, with 11 bases between. The CDR3 contains 14 residues.

This clone has at least ten counts. CDR3 bases: TGTGCCAGCGGGGGGGAAGCTTTCTTT. Its translation is CASGGEAFF. V and J are TRBV2 and TRBJ1-1, with a possible D match to TRBD1 (5 bases). The germline CDR1 and CDR2 sequences are SNHLY and FYNNEI. Trimming stripped 8 bases from V and 8 bases from J, with 6 bases between. This CDR3 is built from 9 residues.

The chain couples TRBV13 to TRBJ2-1; 10 nucleotides line up with TRBD2. The ends lost 0 bases at V and 8 bases at J; junction bases unmatched: 7. The CDR3 contains 16 residues. Germline CDR1 is PRHDT and CDR2 is FYEKMQ (reference sequence). CDR3 DNA sequence: TGTGCCAGCAGCTTAGGGGGAGCGGGGGGGCCGGATGAGCAGTTCTTC. It yields the protein CASSLGGAGGPDEQFF.

This clone was recorded once. The chain combines TRBV9 with TRBJ2-3; weak D call: TRBD2 (6 bases). The CDR3 totals 15 residues. Trimming cost V 1 base and J 4 bases, with 13 bases left between them. CDR1 is SGDLS and CDR2 is YYNGEE in the germline V gene. CDR3 region: CASSVREPGADTQYF. CDR3 DNA: TGTGCCAGCAGCGTACGGGAACCGGGGGCAGATACGCAGTATTTT.

The chain links TRBV10-2 to TRBJ1-2, with a weak D call TRBD1 (6 bases). The germline V gene has CDR1 WSHSY and CDR2 SAAADI. V was clipped by 4 bases and J by 4 bases, with 22 bases between them. This CDR3 has 17 amino acids. This chain's CDR3 is CASSGTRGGARSYGYTF. CDR3 DNA: TGCGCCAGCAGTGGAACCCGCGGGGGGGCGCGGAGCTATGGCTACACCTTC.

The chain has TRBV29-1 and TRBJ2-5, with D hard to call. This CDR3 spans 13 amino acids. The V and J ends lost 5 bases and 1 base respectively, with 11 bases between them. The germline CDR1 and CDR2 sequences are SQVTM and ANQGSEA. Written as DNA, the CDR3 is TGCAGCGTTCGTGACATAAGCCAAGAGACCCAGTACTTC. Its protein product is CSVRDISQETQYF.

V and J are TRBV30 and TRBJ1-2; the D is unclear. V lost 0 bases, J lost 4 bases, and 12 bases lay in between. CDR3 length equals 14 residues. Germline CDR1 is GTSNPN and CDR2 is SVGIG (reference sequence). The CDR3 loop reads CAWSVNHRAYGYTF. The CDR3 DNA sequence: TGTGCCTGGAGTGTAAATCACAGAGCCTATGGCTACACCTTC.

The V gene is TRBV19, the J gene TRBJ1-2, with no clear D. The germline CDR1 and CDR2 sequences are LNHDA and SQIVND (reference sequence). Trimming cost V 8 bases and J 4 bases, with 14 bases left between them. CDR3 length equals 13 residues. The CDR3 DNA is TGTGCCAGTTCCTTCCCTGGAGGCTATGGCTACACCTTC. Residues: CASSFPGGYGYTF.

The CDR3 DNA reads as TGTGCCAGTCTCCGAGGGACAGGAGATTATGGCTACACCTTC. This gives the protein CASLRGTGDYGYTF. The chain joins TRBV19 to TRBJ1-2; 8 nucleotides agree with TRBD1. The CDR3 consists of 14 residues. Germline V gene lookup returns CDR1 LNHDA and CDR2 SQIVND (reference sequence). V shed 8 bases and J 5 bases; nucleotides not matched to a gene: 10.

The chain carries TRBV6-5 and TRBJ2-7, with 9 positions matching TRBD1. The CDR3 has 15 residues. V shed 2 bases and J 5 bases; nucleotides not matched to a gene: 7. Germline V lookup: CDR1 MNHEY, CDR2 SVGAGI. CDR3 sequence: CASSYLGTGSHEQYF. CDR3 DNA: TGTGCCAGCAGTTACCTTGGGACAGGGTCCCACGAGCAGTACTTC.

This rearrangement joins TRBV9 to TRBJ1-1; D not certain. The CDR3 spans 14 residues. Germline-derived CDR1 and CDR2 are SGDLS and YYNGEE. The V gene lost 0 bases and the J gene lost 0 bases, with 6 bases spanning the gap. Here the CDR3 reads CASSVGPLNTEAFF. The CDR3 DNA follows: TGTGCCAGCAGCGTAGGGCCCTTGAACACTGAAGCTTTCTTT.

This clone was counted a single time. The chain has TRBV6-5 and TRBJ2-1, with no clear D. The CDR3 is 14 residues long. Deletions cut 6 bases from V and 9 bases from J, with 18 bases between. Germline V gene lookup returns CDR1 MNHEY and CDR2 SVGAGI. CDR3 in DNA: TGTGCCAGCAGGTTAACAGCCACGACGTTTGAGCAGTTCTTC. This encodes CASRLTATTFEQFF.

The CDR3 loop reads CASSYPQSQKGNTIYF. The CDR3 bases are TGTGCCAGCAGTTACCCACAGAGTCAAAAAGGAAACACCATATATTTT. This chain connects TRBV6-6 to TRBJ1-3; D unclear. Germline assignment: CDR1 MNHNY and CDR2 SVGAGI (reference sequence). Trimming pared 2 bases from V and 4 bases from J, leaving 15 bases between. This CDR3 region has 16 residues.

The rearrangement uses TRBV4-1 and TRBJ1-1; D not certain. Per the germline V gene, CDR1 is MGHRA and CDR2 is YSYEKL. This CDR3 comprises 15 residues. V shed 0 bases and J shed 10 bases, with 18 bases lying between them. The CDR3 spells CASSQDSSAPNLAFF. The DNA of the CDR3 is TGCGCCAGCAGCCAAGATAGCTCGGCTCCAAATCTAGCTTTCTTT.

The chain employs TRBV7-8 and TRBJ2-3, with D possibly matching TRBD2 (5 bases). The CDR3 has 14 amino acids. Between the trimmed V and J ends, which lost 2 bases and 6 bases, there was a span of 12 bases. Germline V gives CDR1 SGHVS, CDR2 FQNEAQ. The CDR3 region is CASSLTRGEDTQYF. The CDR3 DNA reads TGTGCCAGCAGCTTAACCCGTGGGGAGGATACGCAGTATTTT.

This rearrangement joins TRBV27 to TRBJ2-7; 9 bases line up with TRBD1. The J segment lost 4 bases and the V segment lost 6 bases, leaving 7 bases of the junction unmatched. This CDR3 comprises 14 residues. CDR1 is MNHEY, CDR2 SMNVEV, per germline (reference sequence). The CDR3 DNA reads as TGTGCCAGCAGCCCCGGGACAGGGTATTACGAGCAGTACTTC. Translation gives CASSPGTGYYEQYF.

V gene TRBV5-1 combines with J gene TRBJ2-3; the match to TRBD1 covers 7 bases. V shed 4 bases, J shed 2 bases, and the junction held 7 bases outside the gene matches. Germline CDR1 is SGHRS and CDR2 is YFSETQ. The CDR3 length is 15 residues. The CDR3 DNA sequence: TGCGCCAGCAGCGGGGACAGAAATTACACAGATACGCAGTATTTT. Translating it yields CASSGDRNYTDTQYF. Full variable domain (remainder filled in from reference TRBV5-1 and TRBJ2-3): KAGVTQTPRYLIKTRGQQVTLSCSPISGHRSVSWYQQTPGQGLQFLFEYFSETQRNKGNFPGRFSGRQFSNSRSEMNVSTLELGDSALYLCASSGDRNYTDTQYFGPGTRLTVL.

The chain is built from TRBV19 and TRBJ2-5; TRBD2 matches 13 bases. The CDR3 is 16 residues long. Unmatched junction bases numbered 9, after V lost 4 bases and J lost 7 bases. CDR1 LNHDA and CDR2 SQIVND come from the germline V gene (reference sequence). The CDR3 loop reads CASSRGLAGSSGTQYF. CDR3 nucleotides: TGTGCCAGTAGTAGGGGACTAGCGGGGTCCTCGGGGACCCAGTACTTC.

Only a few counts were recorded for this clone. The chain has TRBV5-1 and TRBJ1-1; D is unclear. V was cut by 4 bases and J by 1 base, with 11 bases left in between. The CDR3 is 14 residues long. Germline V gene lookup returns CDR1 SGHRS and CDR2 YFSETQ. For the CDR3, the DNA is TGCGCCAGCAGCCCTGCCCGGGGGAACACTGAAGCTTTCTTT. It codes for CASSPARGNTEAFF.

This clone was seen only a few times. The rearrangement uses TRBV7-9 and TRBJ1-6, with 9 bases fitting TRBD1. The CDR3 loop spans 16 amino acids. Germline lookup yields CDR1 SEHNR and CDR2 FQNEAQ (reference sequence). The J segment lost 6 bases and the V segment lost 0 bases, leaving 3 bases of the junction unmatched. The CDR3 spells CASSLARDRANSPLHF. CDR3 DNA: TGTGCCAGCAGCTTAGCGAGGGACAGGGCTAATTCACCCCTCCACTTT.

The chain employs TRBV9 and TRBJ1-2; D possibly corresponds to TRBD1 (5 bases). V gave up 3 bases and J gave up 6 bases, with 9 bases separating them. In germline, CDR1 is SGDLS, CDR2 YYNGEE. This CDR3 region has 12 residues. CDR3 protein: CASSARQHGYTF. CDR3 nucleotides: TGTGCCAGCAGCGCCAGACAGCATGGCTACACCTTC.